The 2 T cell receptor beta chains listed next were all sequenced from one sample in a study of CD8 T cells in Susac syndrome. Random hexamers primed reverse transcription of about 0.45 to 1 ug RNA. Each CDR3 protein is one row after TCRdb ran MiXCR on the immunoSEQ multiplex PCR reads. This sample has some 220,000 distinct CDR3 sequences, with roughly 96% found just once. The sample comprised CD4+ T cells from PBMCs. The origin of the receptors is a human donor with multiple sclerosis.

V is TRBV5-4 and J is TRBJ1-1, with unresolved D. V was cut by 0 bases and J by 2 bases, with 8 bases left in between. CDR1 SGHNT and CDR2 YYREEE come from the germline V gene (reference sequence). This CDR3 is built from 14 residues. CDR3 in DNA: TGTGCCAGCAGCTTGGCCCTGATTAACACTGAAGCTTTCTTT. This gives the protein CASSLALINTEAFF. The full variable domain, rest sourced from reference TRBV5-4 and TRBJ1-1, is ETGVTQSPTHLIKTRGQQVTLRCSSQSGHNTVSWYQQALGQGPQFIFQYYREEENGRGNFPPRFSGLQFPNYSSELNVNALELDDSALYLCASSLALINTEAFFGQGTRLTVV.

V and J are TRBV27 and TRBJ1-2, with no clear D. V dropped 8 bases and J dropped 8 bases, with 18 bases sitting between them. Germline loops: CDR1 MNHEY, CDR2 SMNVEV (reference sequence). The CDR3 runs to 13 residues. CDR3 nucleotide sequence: TGTGCCAGCTCGCGCTCGGAGCCGAGGGGCTACACCTTC. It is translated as CASSRSEPRGYTF.